The subject of this entry is one T cell receptor beta chain. Its antigen remains unknown. Trimming removed 7 bases from V and 6 bases from J; junction bases left unmatched: 8. This CDR3 spans 13 amino acids. Per germline, CDR1 MNHEY and CDR2 SVGAGI. The sample comes from a study of CD4 T cells in relation to SARS-CoV-2 and coronaviruses. The overall study: PBMCs were cultured with antigen for 10 days before TCR beta sequencing.

Assay: immunoSEQ multiplex PCR; the TCRdb copy retains only in-frame clones and omits some. Of tens of thousands of clones in the sample, roughly 84% were seen once. This receptor was identified in an adult with COVID-19. This sequence joins TRBV6-5 and TRBJ2-7; 8 nucleotides line up with TRBD2. The sample comprised naive CD4+ T cells from PBMCs, cultured in vitro. Specified subset: naive CD4+ T cells isolated by negative enrichment. CDR3 DNA: TGTGCCAGCACCCCCGGGAGGGACCTCGAGCAGTACTTC. Its translation is CASTPGRDLEQYF.